The 17 T cell receptor beta chains in this list originate from one sample, sequenced in a study of blood T cell repertoires in COVID-19. The protocol was immunoSEQ multiplex PCR, while the TCRdb copy is restricted to in-frame clones and leaves out a portion. The table has some 330,000 clones, about nine tenths seen once. Sequencing was carried out using PBMCs or T cells enriched from blood (not recorded which). The receptor set was obtained from a man aged 30 to 45 who had recovered from COVID-19.

CDR3 loop: CASSPGHTNTEAFF. CDR3 nucleotides: TGTGCCAGCTCACCAGGACACACGAACACTGAAGCTTTCTTT. The chain employs TRBV18 and TRBJ1-1; weak D call: TRBD1 (5 bases). CDR1 and CDR2 (germline): KGHSH, LQKENI. The CDR3 sequence is 14 residues long. V dropped 2 bases and J dropped 1 base, with 8 bases sitting between them.

This chain links TRBV5-1 with TRBJ2-7; TRBD1 aligns across 7 bases. The CDR3 is made up of 14 amino acids. CDR1 and CDR2 from the germline V gene are SGHRS and YFSETQ. Trimming at V came to 5 bases and at J to 3 bases, leaving 8 bases not matched to a gene. CDR3 in DNA: TGCGCCAGCAGTTTCTCCGGGACAGTCTACGAGCAGTACTTC. This translates into CASSFSGTVYEQYF.

J is TRBJ2-7 and V is TRBV28, with D unresolved. V gave up 7 bases and J gave up 1 base, with 8 bases separating them. The length of the CDR3 is 12 residues. Germline V gene lookup returns CDR1 MDHEN and CDR2 SYDVKM. The CDR3 nucleotides read TGTGCCAGCAACGGAGATTCCTACGAGCAGTACTTC. It yields the protein CASNGDSYEQYF.

There are a few counts of this clone. The CDR3: CASSRKRGTEAFF. The CDR3 nucleotides are TGTGCCAGCAGCCGAAAAAGGGGCACTGAAGCTTTCTTT. This sequence joins TRBV7-9 and TRBJ1-1; TRBD1 might be the D (5 bases). V lost 5 bases and J lost 4, with 11 bases in between. The CDR3 consists of 13 residues. The germline V gene has CDR1 SEHNR and CDR2 FQNEAQ (reference sequence).

This clone was detected a few times. The chain recombines TRBV7-2 with TRBJ2-6; 9 bases map to TRBD1. The trim removed 4 bases at V and 0 bases at J, leaving 7 bases unmatched. Looked up from germline, CDR1 is SGHTA and CDR2 is FQGNSA. This CDR3 comprises 18 residues. The CDR3, as DNA: TGTGCCAGCAGCTCTACAGGGGGCGCTTTCTCTGGGGCCAACGTCCTGACTTTC. Protein product: CASSSTGGAFSGANVLTF.

The CDR3 nucleotides are TGTGCCAGCAGTCCGACAGGGGGGAGACGGTACGAGCAGTACTTC. This sequence encodes CASSPTGGRRYEQYF. This rearrangement joins TRBV28 to TRBJ2-7; 9 nucleotides agree with TRBD1. Germline assignment: CDR1 MDHEN and CDR2 SYDVKM. The V gene end was trimmed by 5 bases and the J gene end by 4 bases; junction bases not matched to a gene: 9. The CDR3 has 15 amino acids. Filled out from reference TRBV28 and TRBJ2-7, the complete variable domain reads DVKVTQSSRYLVKRTGEKVFLECVQDMDHENMFWYRQDPGLGLRLIYFSYDVKMKEKGDIPEGYSVSREKKERFSLILESASTNQTSMYLCASSPTGGRRYEQYFGPGTRLTVT.

This rearrangement joins TRBV19 to TRBJ1-5; D gene unclear. CDR3 length equals 15 residues. V was shortened by 6 bases and J by 0 bases, with 12 bases between the two germline ends. CDR1 and CDR2 (germline): LNHDA, SQIVND (reference sequence). The CDR3 is CASSAGVDSNQPQHF. CDR3 DNA sequence: TGTGCCAGTAGCGCTGGAGTGGATAGCAATCAGCCCCAGCATTTT. Based on the CDR3 plus reference TRBV19 and TRBJ1-5, the full variable domain is DGGITQSPKYLFRKEGQNVTLSCEQNLNHDAMYWYRQDPGQGLRLIYYSQIVNDFQKGDIAEGYSVSREKKESFPLTVTSAQKNPTAFYLCASSAGVDSNQPQHFGDGTRLSIL.

V gene TRBV11-2 combines with J gene TRBJ2-2; 10 bases line up with TRBD2. Germline trimming cut 5 bases from V and 4 bases from J; bases unmatched to any gene: 7. In germline, CDR1 is SGHAT, CDR2 FQNNGV. This CDR3 region has 16 residues. The CDR3 DNA is TGTGCCAGCAGCATCCGACTAGCGGGCTCCACCGGGGAGCTGTTTTTT. As protein: CASSIRLAGSTGELFF.

Here the CDR3 reads CASSLAGTGAGNTIYF. The CDR3 region has the DNA TGTGCCAGCAGCTTAGCCGGGACAGGGGCTGGAAACACCATATATTTT. This chain connects TRBV7-6 to TRBJ1-3; 10 bases fit TRBD1. The CDR3 extends over 16 amino acids. With V trimmed by 0 bases and J by 2 bases, 1 base remained unmatched. Germline-derived CDR1 and CDR2 are SGHVS and FNYEAQ.

The chain has TRBV30 and TRBJ2-1; tentatively, D is TRBD2 (6 bases). This CDR3 comprises 16 residues. Per the germline V gene, CDR1 is GTSNPN and CDR2 is SVGIG (reference sequence). V was pared by 1 base and J by 0 bases, with 13 bases between. The CDR3 loop is CAWSGSGLSSYNEQFF. The CDR3 DNA is TGTGCCTGGAGTGGTAGCGGACTTAGCTCCTACAATGAGCAGTTCTTC. The complete variable domain, with remaining parts taken from reference TRBV30 and TRBJ2-1, reads SQTIHQWPATLVQPVGSPLSLECTVEGTSNPNLYWYRQAAGRGLQLLFYSVGIGQISSEVPQNLSASRPQDRQFILSSKKLLLSDSGFYLCAWSGSGLSSYNEQFFGPGTRLTVL.

V usage is TRBV14 and J usage is TRBJ2-3, with no clear D. Trimming removed 4 bases at V and 1 base at J, with 12 bases between. Germline CDR1 reads SGHDN; CDR2 reads FVKESK. CDR3 length: 15 residues. CDR3: CASSPAKMGTDTQYF. CDR3 nucleotide sequence: TGTGCCAGCAGCCCCGCTAAGATGGGCACAGATACGCAGTATTTT.

CDR3 sequence: CASSWDRGNQPQHF. CDR3 DNA sequence: TGTGCCAGTAGTTGGGACAGGGGAAATCAGCCCCAGCATTTT. This sequence joins TRBV19 and TRBJ1-5; 10 nucleotides align to TRBD1. The junction had 2 bases not matched to a gene; V was cut back by 5 bases and J by 4 bases. Germline V gene lookup returns CDR1 LNHDA and CDR2 SQIVND (reference sequence). CDR3 length equals 14 residues.

The genes are TRBV3-1 (or the pseudogene TRBV3-2) and TRBJ1-4, with TRBD1 matching over 7 bases. J was trimmed by 0 bases and V by 1 base; bases with no gene match: 8. The germline V gene encodes CDR1 LGHDT and CDR2 YNNKEL (reference sequence). This CDR3 spans 18 amino acids. In nucleotides, the CDR3 is TGTGCCAGCAGCCAAGCTCGAGGAAGGGGGCCAACTAATGAAAAACTGTTTTTT. Translation gives CASSQARGRGPTNEKLFF.

This chain joins TRBV10-2 and TRBJ2-7; no firm D call. Between the trimmed V and J ends, which lost 2 bases and 1 base, there was a span of 9 bases. The CDR3 has 14 residues. Germline V gives CDR1 WSHSY, CDR2 SAAADI. Written as DNA, the CDR3 is TGCGCCAGCAGTGAGACCGGCGGTTCCTACGAGCAGTACTTC. Amino acid sequence: CASSETGGSYEQYF.

This chain connects TRBV19 to TRBJ2-2, with D unresolved. Germline CDR1 and CDR2: LNHDA and SQIVND (reference sequence). This CDR3 spans 13 amino acids. V gave up 7 bases and J gave up 6 bases, with 12 bases separating them. CDR3 coding DNA: TGTGCCAGTAATTATAGAGGTGCCGGGGAGCTGTTTTTT. Protein: CASNYRGAGELFF.

The CDR3 loop is CASRPSRWDRSSGDTQYF. The CDR3 coding sequence is TGCGCCAGCAGACCTAGCCGGTGGGACAGGAGCTCGGGGGATACGCAGTATTTT. The gene calls are TRBV5-1 and TRBJ2-3; TRBD1 matches 8 bases. V was pared by 5 bases and J by 6 bases, with 20 bases of the junction left unmatched. Germline-derived CDR1 and CDR2 are SGHRS and YFSETQ. This CDR3 comprises 18 residues.

This chain connects TRBV5-1 to TRBJ2-5, with 7 bases that match TRBD1. The V and J ends lost 6 bases and 0 bases, in that order; junction bases with no gene match: 5. This CDR3 is built from 14 residues. Germline-derived CDR1 and CDR2 are SGHRS and YFSETQ. The CDR3 here is CASKGAGYQETQYF. In DNA, the CDR3 is TGCGCCAGCAAGGGGGCAGGATACCAAGAGACCCAGTACTTC.